The 5 T cell receptor beta chains presented below share a single source sample, sequenced in a study of T-cell reconstitution after alpha-beta-depleted transplantation in children. Unique molecular identifiers were incorporated during preparation of the TCRbeta library. MiXCR, run by TCRdb on the PCR reads, gives a single entry per CDR3 protein. The repertoire consists of nearly 350,000 distinct CDR3 sequences, with 16% occurring once and the leading ten covering about 41%. The sequenced sample was PBMCs, mostly from graft donor cells, obtained 360 days after TCRalphabeta/CD19-depleted stem cell transplant. The receptors were sampled from a male patient aged 2 to 10 who had a stem cell transplant for acute lymphoblastic leukemia, so the T cells may come from the graft donor.

This clonotype was seen at least ten times. J is TRBJ2-1 and V is TRBV12-3 or TRBV12-4; 7 bases map to TRBD2. The junction had 12 bases not matched to a gene; V was cut back by 3 bases and J by 4 bases. The CDR3 spans 17 residues. The CDR3 reads CASSFYRLADNYNEQFF. The CDR3 coding sequence is TGTGCCAGCAGTTTTTACCGGCTAGCGGACAATTACAATGAGCAGTTCTTC.

This clonotype came up many times. The J gene is TRBJ2-3, the V gene TRBV28; no reliable D call. V was trimmed by 4 bases and J by 0 bases, leaving 14 bases between them. This CDR3 has 16 residues. In germline, CDR1 is MDHEN, CDR2 SYDVKM. The CDR3 loop reads CASSSPQYSSTDTQYF. Written as DNA, the CDR3 is TGTGCCAGCAGTTCCCCACAGTACTCTAGCACAGATACGCAGTATTTT.

The chain combines TRBV12-3 or TRBV12-4 with TRBJ1-1; TRBD1 is a possible D gene (5 bases). CDR3 length equals 16 residues. With 2 bases removed from V and 4 bases from J, the gap between germline ends came to 17 bases. The CDR3 nucleotides read TGTGCCAGCAGTTTATATCGAGGGGAAGCGACCACTGAAGCTTTCTTT. It is translated as CASSLYRGEATTEAFF.

The chain employs TRBV4-3 and TRBJ2-4; D call uncertain. This CDR3 spans 12 amino acids. The germline V gene encodes CDR1 LGHNA and CDR2 YSLEER. V was pared by 0 bases and J by 9 bases, with 6 bases between. CDR3 sequence: CASSQDKGIQYF. For the CDR3, the DNA is TGCGCCAGCAGCCAAGACAAAGGCATTCAGTACTTC.

The J gene is TRBJ2-1, the V gene TRBV28; D perhaps matches TRBD2 (6 bases). The CDR3 runs 15 residues. The V end was cut by 4 bases, the J end by 9 bases, with 19 bases between. In germline, CDR1 is MDHEN, CDR2 SYDVKM. The CDR3 DNA sequence: TGTGCCAGCAGTTCCCTTTCCGGGGGTTCCATTGAGCAGTTCTTC. It specifies CASSSLSGGSIEQFF.